These 20 T cell receptor beta chains were sequenced from one sample in a study of blood T cells in healthy people across ages. For the second PCR, which ran for about 7 to 12 cycles, a sample-barcoded 5' primer and a J-beta primer mix were used. TCRdb used MiXCR to reprocess the 5' RACE reads, holding one entry per CDR3 protein. Here the sample spans hundreds of thousands of distinct CDR3 sequences, around 45% being singletons. The sample consisted of blood. The receptors originated from a man in his fifties or sixties in good health.

This clonotype was counted only a few times. The chain employs TRBV7-2 and TRBJ2-1; 9 bases match TRBD1. Germline V gene lookup returns CDR1 SGHTA and CDR2 FQGNSA. This CDR3 comprises 15 residues. J was trimmed by 5 bases and V by 3 bases; bases with no gene match: 5. The CDR3 DNA sequence: TGTGCCAGCAGCTTCGGGACAGGGTTCAACAATGAGCAGTTCTTC. Amino acids: CASSFGTGFNNEQFF. Full variable domain (rest looked up from reference TRBV7-2 and TRBJ2-1): GAGVSQSPSNKVTEKGKDVELRCDPISGHTALYWYRQSLGQGLEFLIYFQGNSAPDKSGLPSDRFSAERTGGSVSTLTIQRTQQEDSAVYLCASSFGTGFNNEQFFGPGTRLTVL.

The rearrangement joins TRBV28 to TRBJ2-1, with 8 bases matching TRBD1. The CDR3 length is 14 residues. Germline values: CDR1 MDHEN, CDR2 SYDVKM. The trim removed 2 bases at V and 12 bases at J, leaving 9 bases unmatched. The CDR3 bases are TGTGCCAGCAGTTTAACGGACAGGGCCGGTGGGCAGTTCTTC. It yields the protein CASSLTDRAGGQFF. Looking up the rest from reference TRBV28 and TRBJ2-1 gives the full variable domain: DVKVTQSSRYLVKRTGEKVFLECVQDMDHENMFWYRQDPGLGLRLIYFSYDVKMKEKGDIPEGYSVSREKKERFSLILESASTNQTSMYLCASSLTDRAGGQFFGPGTRLTVL.

The chain employs TRBV2 and TRBJ2-5; D is undetermined. This CDR3 contains 15 residues. Germline-derived CDR1 and CDR2 are SNHLY and FYNNEI. Trimming stripped 5 bases from V and 11 bases from J, with 24 bases between. The CDR3 region has the DNA TGTGCCAGCAGTCACCCCGGCCGCTCCTACAATGAGCAGTACTTC. It translates to CASSHPGRSYNEQYF.

This clonotype was found a few times. This chain's CDR3 is CASSSRGGRSGETQYF. The CDR3 DNA reads as TGTGCCAGCAGCTCTAGAGGGGGCCGATCGGGAGAGACCCAGTACTTC. The chain carries TRBV9 and TRBJ2-5; 7 bases fit TRBD1. From germline, CDR1 is SGDLS and CDR2 YYNGEE. CDR3 length: 16 amino acids. V lost 4 bases and J lost 4; bases outside the gene matches: 13.

The rearrangement links TRBV9 to TRBJ1-2, with D uncertain. The CDR3 totals 13 residues. Trimming took 6 bases from V and 9 from J, leaving 18 bases between them. Germline V gene sequence: CDR1 SGDLS, CDR2 YYNGEE. The CDR3 region has the DNA TGTGCCAGCACCCCAGGCCCCTCGCGAAGCTACACCTTC. Translating it yields CASTPGPSRSYTF.

A remark on this clonotype: A much larger clone differs from this one at a single base, so this may be a read error. J is TRBJ2-7 and V is TRBV4-1, with 10 bases fitting TRBD2. V was clipped by 4 bases and J by 10 bases; unmatched bases: 10. CDR1 is MGHRA, CDR2 YSYEKL, per germline. This CDR3 has 14 residues. This CDR3 is CASSLSGGPTDQYF. CDR3 nucleotide sequence: TGCGCCAGCAGCCTTAGCGGGGGGCCAACCGATCAGTACTTC.

At least ten counts were recorded for this clonotype. The V call is TRBV7-2, the J call TRBJ1-1; 9 nucleotides match TRBD1. Losses at the gene ends were 1 base for V and 5 bases for J; bases not matched to a gene: 5. This CDR3 is 15 amino acids long. CDR1 is SGHTA, CDR2 FQGNSA, per germline. DNA for the CDR3: TGTGCCAGCAGCTTAGTTACAGGGGGCAAGACTGAAGCTTTCTTT. This translates into CASSLVTGGKTEAFF.

The chain links TRBV20-1 to TRBJ1-4, with D tentatively TRBD1 (6 bases). Looked up from germline, CDR1 is DFQATT and CDR2 is SNEGSKA (reference sequence). Trimming stripped 3 bases from V and 3 bases from J, with 14 bases between. The CDR3 runs to 15 residues. DNA for the CDR3: TGCAGTGCTAGCCACCACAGGGACGCTAATGAAAAACTGTTTTTT. Encoded protein: CSASHHRDANEKLFF.

This clonotype was counted only a few times. The chain uses TRBV4-3 and TRBJ1-6, with D tentatively TRBD1 (6 bases). The CDR3 length is 17 residues. CDR1 LGHNA and CDR2 YSLEER come from the germline V gene. Trimming shortened V by 4 bases and J by 0 bases, and 13 bases separated the two germline ends. The CDR3 DNA sequence: TGCGCCAGCAGCCGGACGCAGGGGAGCTCCTATAATTCACCCCTCCACTTT. Its protein is CASSRTQGSSYNSPLHF.

The chain has TRBV13 and TRBJ2-5; D might be TRBD1 or TRBD2, each matching 5 bases. This CDR3 contains 14 residues. CDR1 and CDR2 from the germline V gene are PRHDT and FYEKMQ (reference sequence). The V gene lost 5 bases and the J gene lost 11 bases, with 21 bases spanning the gap. CDR3 residues: CASSPRLGTDEQYF. Here the CDR3 DNA reads TGTGCCAGCAGCCCCCGTTTAGGGACCGATGAGCAGTACTTC.

The chain combines TRBV6-5 with TRBJ1-4; 7 nucleotides match TRBD1. The V gene end was trimmed by 2 bases and the J gene end by 0 bases; junction bases not matched to a gene: 3. The CDR3 sequence is 16 residues long. Germline V lookup: CDR1 MNHEY, CDR2 SVGAGI. As DNA, the CDR3 is TGTGCCAGCAGTTACACAGGGGCCGCAACTAATGAAAAACTGTTTTTT. Translating it yields CASSYTGAATNEKLFF.

This clonotype was observed a few times. The chain joins TRBV18 to TRBJ2-3, with D unclear. Looked up from germline, CDR1 is KGHSH and CDR2 is LQKENI. The CDR3 contains 13 residues. V lost 0 bases and J 5 bases, leaving 6 bases between the germline ends. In nucleotides, the CDR3 is TGTGCCAGCTCACCACCGGTAGAAGATACGCAGTATTTT. As protein: CASSPPVEDTQYF.

The J gene is TRBJ1-6, the V gene TRBV7-9, with D perhaps matching TRBD1 (5 bases). CDR3 length: 15 amino acids. V lost 2 bases to trimming and J lost 7 bases, with 12 bases between them. Germline CDR1 and CDR2: SEHNR and FQNEAQ (reference sequence). CDR3 nucleotides: TGTGCCAGCAGCTTACGGGGGGTAGAAAATTCACCCCTCCACTTT. Translation: CASSLRGVENSPLHF.

The table lists this clonotype with a few counts. The V and J genes are TRBV9 and TRBJ2-1; no clear D. The CDR3 length is 16 residues. V lost 0 bases, J lost 6 bases, and 16 bases lay in between. Germline CDR1 SGDLS, CDR2 YYNGEE. In DNA, the CDR3 is TGTGCCAGCAGCGTAGAGAAGGGATATTTCGGCAATGAGCAGTTCTTC. Protein sequence: CASSVEKGYFGNEQFF.

The chain links TRBV29-1 to TRBJ1-2; no clear D. V dropped 8 bases and J dropped 4 bases, with 11 bases sitting between them. CDR1 and CDR2 (germline): SQVTM, ANQGSEA. This CDR3 region has 11 residues. CDR3 residues: CSLWESYGYTF. The CDR3 DNA follows: TGCAGCCTCTGGGAGTCCTATGGCTACACCTTC.

This chain joins TRBV24-1 and TRBJ1-1; TRBD1 agrees at 11 bases. The V segment lost 7 bases and the J segment 4 bases; nucleotides outside the gene matches: 1. The CDR3 length is 13 residues. Germline CDR1 is KGHDR and CDR2 is SFDVKD. CDR3 sequence reads: CATSGTGGTEAFF. DNA for the CDR3: TGTGCCACCAGCGGGACAGGGGGCACTGAAGCTTTCTTT.

The chain has TRBV11-2 and TRBJ2-7; D unclear. The CDR3 spans 9 residues. Germline V gene sequence: CDR1 SGHAT, CDR2 FQNNGV. Trimming cost V 5 bases and J 9 bases, with 5 bases left between them. CDR3 nucleotide sequence: TGTGCCAGCAGCCCGGGGCAGTACTTC. The encoded protein is CASSPGQYF.

This clonotype was counted only a few times. The chain combines TRBV4-1 with TRBJ1-1; D not certain. The V gene's germline CDR1 is MGHRA and CDR2 YSYEKL. The V end was cut by 0 bases, the J end by 5 bases, with 13 bases between. This CDR3 spans 15 amino acids. The chain's CDR3 is CASSQESQLRTEAFF. DNA of the CDR3: TGCGCCAGCAGCCAAGAATCCCAACTTAGGACTGAAGCTTTCTTT.

The V and J genes are TRBV27 and TRBJ2-7; no reliable D call. Looked up from germline, CDR1 is MNHEY and CDR2 is SMNVEV (reference sequence). The ends were cut back, 3 bases at V and 9 bases at J, with 6 bases in the middle. The CDR3 runs 10 residues. The CDR3 protein is CASSFRPQYF. The CDR3 bases are TGTGCCAGCAGTTTTCGGCCGCAGTACTTC.

This clonotype was picked up many times. The gene calls are TRBV7-6 and TRBJ2-6, with TRBD1 identical over 8 bases. The CDR3 has 21 amino acids. Trimming removed 5 bases from V and 0 bases from J; junction bases left unmatched: 18. Germline V gene sequence: CDR1 SGHVS, CDR2 FNYEAQ. The CDR3 loop reads CASSATRTGTTDTSGANVLTF. The DNA for the CDR3 is TGTGCCAGCAGCGCTACCCGGACAGGGACGACAGATACCTCTGGGGCCAACGTCCTGACTTTC.